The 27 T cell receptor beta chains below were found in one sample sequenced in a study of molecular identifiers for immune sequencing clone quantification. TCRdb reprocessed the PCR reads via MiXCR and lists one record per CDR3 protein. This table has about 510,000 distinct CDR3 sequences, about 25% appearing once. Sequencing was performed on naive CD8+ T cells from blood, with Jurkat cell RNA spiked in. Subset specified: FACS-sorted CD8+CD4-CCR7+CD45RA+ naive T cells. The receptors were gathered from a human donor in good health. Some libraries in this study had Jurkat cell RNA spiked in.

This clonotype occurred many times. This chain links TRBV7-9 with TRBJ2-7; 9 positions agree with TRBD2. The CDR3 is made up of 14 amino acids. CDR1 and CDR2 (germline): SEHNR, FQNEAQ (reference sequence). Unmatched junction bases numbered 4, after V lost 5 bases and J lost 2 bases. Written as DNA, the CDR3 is TGTGCCAGCAGCCCACGGACTAGCGCCTACGAGCAGTACTTC. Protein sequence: CASSPRTSAYEQYF. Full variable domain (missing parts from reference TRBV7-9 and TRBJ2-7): DTGVSQNPRHKITKRGQNVTFRCDPISEHNRLYWYRQTLGQGPEFLTYFQNEAQLEKSRLLSDRFSAERPKGSFSTLEIQRTEQGDSAMYLCASSPRTSAYEQYFGPGTRLTVT.

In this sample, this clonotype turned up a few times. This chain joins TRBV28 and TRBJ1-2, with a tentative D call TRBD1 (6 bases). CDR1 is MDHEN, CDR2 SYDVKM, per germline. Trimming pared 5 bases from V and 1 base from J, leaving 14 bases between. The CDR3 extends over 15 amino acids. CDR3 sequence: CASSTWTEDNYGYTF. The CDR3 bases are TGTGCCAGCAGTACATGGACAGAAGATAACTATGGCTACACCTTC.

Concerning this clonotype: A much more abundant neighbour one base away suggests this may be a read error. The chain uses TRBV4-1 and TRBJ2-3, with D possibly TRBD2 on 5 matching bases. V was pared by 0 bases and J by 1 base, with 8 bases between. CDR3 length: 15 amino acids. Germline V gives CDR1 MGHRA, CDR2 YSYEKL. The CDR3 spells CASSQENGGTDTQYF. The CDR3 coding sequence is TGCGCCAGCAGCCAAGAAAACGGGGGCACAGATACGCAGTATTTT.

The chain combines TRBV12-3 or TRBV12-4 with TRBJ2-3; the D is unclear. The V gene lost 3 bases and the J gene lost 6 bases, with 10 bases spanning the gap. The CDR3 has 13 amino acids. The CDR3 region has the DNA TGTGCCAGCAGTTTTACAGTCCCCGATACGCAGTATTTT. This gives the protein CASSFTVPDTQYF.

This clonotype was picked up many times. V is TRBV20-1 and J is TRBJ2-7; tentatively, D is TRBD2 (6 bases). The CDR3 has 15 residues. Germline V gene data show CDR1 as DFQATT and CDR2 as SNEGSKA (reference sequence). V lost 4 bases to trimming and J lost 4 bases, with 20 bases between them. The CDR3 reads CSATNGTAAVYEQYF. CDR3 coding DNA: TGCAGTGCTACGAACGGGACTGCGGCCGTGTACGAGCAGTACTTC.

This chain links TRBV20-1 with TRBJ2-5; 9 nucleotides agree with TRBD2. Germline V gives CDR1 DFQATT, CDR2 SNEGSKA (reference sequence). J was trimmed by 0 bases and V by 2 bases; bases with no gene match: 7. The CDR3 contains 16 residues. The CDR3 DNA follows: TGCAGTGCTAGAAGTGGTGGACTAGCGTACCAAGAGACCCAGTACTTC. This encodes CSARSGGLAYQETQYF.

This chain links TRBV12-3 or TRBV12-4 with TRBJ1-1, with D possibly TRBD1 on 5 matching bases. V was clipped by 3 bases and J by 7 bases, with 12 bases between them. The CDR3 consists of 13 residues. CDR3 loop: CASSLQGRDEAFF. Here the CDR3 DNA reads TGTGCCAGCAGTTTGCAGGGCCGAGATGAAGCTTTCTTT.

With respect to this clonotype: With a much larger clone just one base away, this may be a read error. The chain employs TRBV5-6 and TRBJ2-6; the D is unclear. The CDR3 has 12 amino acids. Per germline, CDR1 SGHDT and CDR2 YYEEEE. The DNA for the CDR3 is TGTGCCAGCAGCTCCCGATCCAACGTCCCGACTTTC. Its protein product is CASSSRSNVPTF. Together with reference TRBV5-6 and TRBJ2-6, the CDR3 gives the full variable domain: DAGVTQSPTHLIKTRGQQVTLRCSPKSGHDTVSWYQQALGQGPQFIFQYYEEEERQRGNFPDRFSGHQFPNYSSELNVNALLLGDSALYLCASSSRSNVPTFGAGSRLTVL.

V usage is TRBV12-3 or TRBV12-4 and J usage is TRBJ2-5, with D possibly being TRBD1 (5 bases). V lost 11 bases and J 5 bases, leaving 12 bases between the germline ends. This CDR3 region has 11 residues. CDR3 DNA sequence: TGTGCCGTGCGACAGAGTGAGACCCAGTACTTC. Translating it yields CAVRQSETQYF.

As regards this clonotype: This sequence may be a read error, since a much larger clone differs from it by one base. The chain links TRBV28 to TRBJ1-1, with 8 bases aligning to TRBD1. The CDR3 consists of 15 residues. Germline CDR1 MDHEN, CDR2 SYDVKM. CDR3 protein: CAGSLGPGTGTEAFF. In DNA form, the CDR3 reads TGTGCCGGCAGTTTAGGACCAGGGACAGGCACTGAAGCTTTCTTT. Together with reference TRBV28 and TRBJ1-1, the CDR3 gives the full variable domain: DVKVTQSSRYLVKRTGEKVFLECVQDMDHENMFWYRQDPGLGLRLIYFSYDVKMKEKGDIPEGYSVSREKKERFSLILESASTNQTSMYLCAGSLGPGTGTEAFFGQGTRLTVV.

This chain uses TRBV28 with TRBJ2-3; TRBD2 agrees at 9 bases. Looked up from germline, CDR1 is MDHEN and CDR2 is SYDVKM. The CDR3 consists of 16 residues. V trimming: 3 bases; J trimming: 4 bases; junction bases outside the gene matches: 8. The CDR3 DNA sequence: TGTGCCAGCAGTTTGAACAGCGGGAGGATCGCAGATACGCAGTATTTT. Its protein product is CASSLNSGRIADTQYF.

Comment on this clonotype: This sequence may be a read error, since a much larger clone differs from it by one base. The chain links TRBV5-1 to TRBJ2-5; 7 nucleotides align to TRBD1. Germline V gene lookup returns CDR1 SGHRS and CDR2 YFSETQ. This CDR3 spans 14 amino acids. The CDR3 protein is CACSVEGAWETQYF. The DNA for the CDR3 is TGCGCCTGCAGCGTCGAGGGGGCGTGGGAGACCCAGTACTTC.

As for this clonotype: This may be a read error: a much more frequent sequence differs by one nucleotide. The CDR3 bases are TGCGCCAGCAGCCAAGCCGGGCGCGCCTGGGAGACCCAGTACTTC. This translates into CASSQAGRAWETQYF. The chain links TRBV4-1 to TRBJ2-5, with no clear D. The V gene's germline CDR1 is MGHRA and CDR2 YSYEKL. The V end lost 1 base, the J end lost 5 bases, and 14 bases lay between the germline ends. The CDR3 totals 15 residues.

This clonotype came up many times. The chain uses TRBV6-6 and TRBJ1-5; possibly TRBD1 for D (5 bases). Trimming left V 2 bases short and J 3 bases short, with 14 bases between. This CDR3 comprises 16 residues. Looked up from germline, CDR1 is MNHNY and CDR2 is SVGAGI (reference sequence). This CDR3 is CASSYTIGGPNQPQHF. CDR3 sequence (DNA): TGTGCCAGCAGTTACACGATTGGGGGACCCAATCAGCCCCAGCATTTT.

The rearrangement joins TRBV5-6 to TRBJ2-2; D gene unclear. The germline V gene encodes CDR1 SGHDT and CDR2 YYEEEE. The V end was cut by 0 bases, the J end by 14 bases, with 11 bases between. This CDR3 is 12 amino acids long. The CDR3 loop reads CASSLVSHHLFF. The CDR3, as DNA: TGTGCCAGCAGCTTGGTATCACACCACCTGTTTTTT.

The DNA for the CDR3 is TGTGCCAGCAGTTTAGCACAGGGGCTGGGCTATGGCTACACCTTC. The encoded protein is CASSLAQGLGYGYTF. This chain connects TRBV27 to TRBJ1-2, with 7 nucleotides matching TRBD1. The J segment lost 4 bases and the V segment lost 2 bases, leaving 7 bases of the junction unmatched. The germline gives CDR1 MNHEY, CDR2 SMNVEV (reference sequence). CDR3 length: 15 amino acids.

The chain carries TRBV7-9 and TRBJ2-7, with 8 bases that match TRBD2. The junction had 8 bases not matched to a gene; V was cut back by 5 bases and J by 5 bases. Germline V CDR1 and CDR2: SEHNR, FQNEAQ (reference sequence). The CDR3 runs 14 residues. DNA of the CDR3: TGTGCCAGCAGCCCGGGACTAGAGACCCACGAGCAGTACTTC. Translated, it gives CASSPGLETHEQYF.

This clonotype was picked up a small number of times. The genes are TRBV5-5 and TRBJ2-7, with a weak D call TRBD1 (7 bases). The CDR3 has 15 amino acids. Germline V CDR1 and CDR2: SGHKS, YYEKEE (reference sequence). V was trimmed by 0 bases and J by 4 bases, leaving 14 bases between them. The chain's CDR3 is CASSLGSPGGYEQYF. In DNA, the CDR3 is TGTGCCAGCAGCTTGGGGTCCCCAGGGGGGTACGAGCAGTACTTC.

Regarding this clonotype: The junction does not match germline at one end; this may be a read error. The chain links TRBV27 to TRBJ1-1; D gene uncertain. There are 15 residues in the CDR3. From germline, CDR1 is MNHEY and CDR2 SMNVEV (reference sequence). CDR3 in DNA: TGTGCCGGCAGTTTAGTCCCAGGTCCAAACACTGAAGCTTTCTTT. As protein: CAGSLVPGPNTEAFF.

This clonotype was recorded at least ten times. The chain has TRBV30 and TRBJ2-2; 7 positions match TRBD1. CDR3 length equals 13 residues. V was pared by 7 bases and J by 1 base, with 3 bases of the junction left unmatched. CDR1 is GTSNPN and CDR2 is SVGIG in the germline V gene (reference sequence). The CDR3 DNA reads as TGTGCCTCTGACAGGGAGAACACCGGGGAGCTGTTTTTT. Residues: CASDRENTGELFF. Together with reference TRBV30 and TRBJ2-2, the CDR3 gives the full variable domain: SQTIHQWPATLVQPVGSPLSLECTVEGTSNPNLYWYRQAAGRGLQLLFYSVGIGQISSEVPQNLSASRPQDRQFILSSKKLLLSDSGFYLCASDRENTGELFFGEGSRLTVL.

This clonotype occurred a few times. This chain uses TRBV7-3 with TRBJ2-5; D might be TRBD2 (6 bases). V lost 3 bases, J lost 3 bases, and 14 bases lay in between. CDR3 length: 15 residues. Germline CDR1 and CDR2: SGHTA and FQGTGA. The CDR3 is CASSFQAGRKETQYF. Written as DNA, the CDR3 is TGTGCCAGCAGCTTCCAAGCGGGCCGAAAAGAGACCCAGTACTTC.

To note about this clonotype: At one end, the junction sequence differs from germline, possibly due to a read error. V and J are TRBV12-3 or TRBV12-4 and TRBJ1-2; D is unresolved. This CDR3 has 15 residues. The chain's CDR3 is CASSAPGGDFYGYAF. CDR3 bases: TGTGCCAGCAGTGCCCCCGGAGGAGACTTCTATGGCTACGCCTTC.

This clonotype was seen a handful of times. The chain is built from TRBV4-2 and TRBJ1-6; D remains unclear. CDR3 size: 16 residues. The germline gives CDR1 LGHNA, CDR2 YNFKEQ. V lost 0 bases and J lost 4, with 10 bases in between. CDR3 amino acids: CASSQDELQYNSPLHF. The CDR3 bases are TGTGCCAGCAGCCAAGATGAACTGCAGTATAATTCACCCCTCCACTTT.

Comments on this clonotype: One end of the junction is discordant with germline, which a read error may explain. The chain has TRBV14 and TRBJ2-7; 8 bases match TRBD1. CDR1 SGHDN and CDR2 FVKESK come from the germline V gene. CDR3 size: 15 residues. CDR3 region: CASSHHRGLFYELYF. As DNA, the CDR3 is TGTGCCAGCAGCCACCACAGGGGGTTATTCTACGAGCTGTACTTC.

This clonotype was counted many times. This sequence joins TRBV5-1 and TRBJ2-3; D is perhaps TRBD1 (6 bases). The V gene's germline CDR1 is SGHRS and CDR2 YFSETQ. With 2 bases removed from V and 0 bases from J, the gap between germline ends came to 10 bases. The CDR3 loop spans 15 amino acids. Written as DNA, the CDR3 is TGCGCCAGCAGCTTCGGACAGCTAAGCACAGATACGCAGTATTTT. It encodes CASSFGQLSTDTQYF.

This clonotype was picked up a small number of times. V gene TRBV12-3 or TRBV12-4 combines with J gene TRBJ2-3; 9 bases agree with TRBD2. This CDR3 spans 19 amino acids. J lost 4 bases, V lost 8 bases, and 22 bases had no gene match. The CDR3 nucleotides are TGTGCCAGCCCCCCGGGACCCTCCCTCATAGCGGGAGTCGCAGATACGCAGTATTTT. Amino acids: CASPPGPSLIAGVADTQYF.

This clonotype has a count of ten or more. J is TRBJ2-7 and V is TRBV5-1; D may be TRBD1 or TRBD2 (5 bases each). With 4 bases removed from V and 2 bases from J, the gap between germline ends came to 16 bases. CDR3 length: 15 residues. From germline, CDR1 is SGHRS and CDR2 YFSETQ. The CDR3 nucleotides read TGCGCCAGCAGCCCGAGGGACCGCCTGACCTACGAGCAGTACTTC. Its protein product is CASSPRDRLTYEQYF.